The 14 T cell receptor beta chains reported below all come from one sample, sequenced in a study of CD8+ T cells in alopecia areata. Following extraction, RNA underwent reverse transcription to cDNA, which served as the sequencing template. Repertoires were generated with immunoSEQ multiplex PCR, while TCRdb's copy carries only in-frame clones and drops some. Listed for the sample are approximately 300,000 clones, none seen a single time. The study sorted pooled cutaneous lymph node cells by CD4, CD8alpha, NKG2D, NKG2ACE and other markers. Sequencing was carried out using CD4+ T cells sorted from a lymph node. These receptor sequences come from a C3H/HeJ mouse with alopecia areata. For this strain, the MHC haplotype corresponds to H2-k.

In its sample, this clone was seen a few times. The gene symbols are mouse symbols. Read coverage stops 4 residues before the CDR3 terminus; the germline J gene supplies the remainder. The chain couples TRBV1 to TRBJ1-1, with 8 bases fitting TRBD1. Germline values: CDR1 NSQYPW, CDR2 LRSPGD (reference sequence). There are 15 residues in the CDR3. The J segment lost 0 bases and the V segment lost 3 bases, leaving 3 bases of the junction unmatched. The chain's CDR3 is CTCSATGGTNTEVFF. The CDR3 bases that were read are TGCACCTGCAGTGCTACAGGGGGAACAAACACA.

A remark on this clone: Gene names refer to mouse genes. The read terminates 4 residues before the CDR3 end, so the remaining end is supplied by the germline J gene. This rearrangement joins TRBV13-3 to TRBJ1-1; 7 bases are a match to TRBD1. CDR1 is NNHDY, CDR2 SYVADS, per germline. Trimming at V came to 1 base and at J to 0 bases, leaving 3 bases not matched to a gene. The length of the CDR3 is 15 residues. The DNA read from the CDR3 is TGTGCCAGCAGTGATAGGGGACAGCCAAACACA. Translation: CASSDRGQPNT. The whole CDR3 is CASSDRGQPNTEVFF.

As regards this clone: These gene names are mouse names. Sequencing ends 4 residues short of the CDR3 end; the germline J gene provides the rest. V gene TRBV13-3 combines with J gene TRBJ2-5; D ambiguous. Per germline, CDR1 NNHDY and CDR2 SYVADS. Trimming took 5 bases from V and 0 from J, leaving 7 bases between them. This CDR3 is 13 amino acids long. The CDR3 DNA, read in part, is TGTGCCAGCAGAAACAATAACCAAGAC. This gives the protein CASRNNNQD. The entire CDR3 protein reads CASRNNNQDTQYF.

This clone was observed a handful of times. These gene names are mouse names. The CDR3 end lies 4 residues beyond the end of the read and is filled in from the germline J gene. The chain couples TRBV5 to TRBJ2-3; D remains unclear. The germline V and J ends were trimmed by 0 bases and 0 bases, with 7 bases remaining between them. The CDR3 consists of 15 residues. CDR1 and CDR2 from the germline V gene are LGHNA and YNLKQL (reference sequence). The chain's CDR3 is CASSQDSDSAETLYF. The covered CDR3 bases are TGTGCCAGCAGCCAAGACTCCGACAGTGCAGAA.

This clone came up a few times. The gene names here belong to mouse. Read data end 4 residues before the CDR3 end; the end is taken from the germline J gene. This chain joins TRBV1 and TRBJ2-2; TRBD1 is a possible D gene (6 bases). The CDR3 has 16 residues. Germline CDR1 reads NSQYPW; CDR2 reads LRSPGD (reference sequence). V was trimmed by 3 bases and J by 1 base, leaving 12 bases between them. The CDR3 is CTCSAQGKGNTGQLYF. The covered CDR3 bases are TGCACCTGCAGTGCCCAGGGGAAGGGAAACACCGGG.

This clone turned up a few times. Mouse names are used for the genes. The CDR3 end is not reached by the read, which stops 4 residues before it; the germline J gene fills it in. The gene calls are TRBV19 and TRBJ2-3, with D possibly matching TRBD2 (5 bases). Germline V gene sequence: CDR1 FNHDT, CDR2 SITEND (reference sequence). V dropped 3 bases and J dropped 2 bases, with 10 bases sitting between them. The length of the CDR3 is 14 residues. Partial CDR3 DNA: TGTGCCAGCAGTACTTCCTGGGTTGCAGAA. Residues: CASSTSWVAE. The entire CDR3 reads CASSTSWVAETLYF.

There are a few counts of this clone. The germline and genes are mouse ones. The read falls 4 residues short of the CDR3 end, and the missing part is taken from the germline J gene. The V gene is TRBV13-3, the J gene TRBJ2-3; 11 bases agree with TRBD2. This CDR3 spans 14 amino acids. Germline V gene data show CDR1 as NNHDY and CDR2 as SYVADS. The V and J ends lost 5 bases and 2 bases, in that order; junction bases with no gene match: 1. The sequenced part of the CDR3 DNA is TGTGCCAGCAGGGGACTGGGGGCTGCAGAA. Encoded protein: CASRGLGAAE. The whole CDR3 sequence is CASRGLGAAETLYF.

This clone was recorded a few times. Gene and germline names: mouse. The read ends 4 residues before the CDR3 terminus; that terminus is restored from the germline J gene. This chain connects TRBV2 to TRBJ2-5; TRBD2 matches at 10 bases. The CDR3 contains 14 residues. Per germline, CDR1 LGHNA and CDR2 YSYQKL. Partial CDR3 DNA: TGTGCCAGCAGCCAAAGGACTGGGGGAGAC. Encoded protein: CASSQRTGGD. The full CDR3 sequence reads CASSQRTGGDTQYF.

In the case of this clone: Gene names are mouse gene names. The read comes to an end 4 residues before the CDR3 does, leaving the germline J gene to fill in the end. The chain joins TRBV13-2 to TRBJ2-5; 10 nucleotides agree with TRBD2. This CDR3 is built from 14 residues. The germline V gene encodes CDR1 NNHNN and CDR2 SYGAGS (reference sequence). CDR3 DNA, as far as it was read: TGTGCCAGCGGTCCTGGGGGGGCAATAGAC. Translation gives CASGPGGAID. The full CDR3 reads CASGPGGAIDTQYF.

Regarding this clone: Mouse germline and gene names are used. The read is 4 residues too short to cover the CDR3 end, so that end is filled in from the germline J gene. The chain uses TRBV13-1 and TRBJ1-2; 9 bases are shared with TRBD1. This CDR3 spans 13 amino acids. Germline lookup yields CDR1 NSHNY and CDR2 SYGAGN. The CDR3 region is CASRRQGGADYTF. The part of the CDR3 DNA that was read is TGTGCCAGCAGGCGACAGGGGGGAGCC.

In its sample, this clone was seen a few times. Any gene name here is a mouse gene name. The read ends 4 residues early relative to the CDR3; the germline J gene fills the gap. The chain joins TRBV13-2 to TRBJ1-2, with 8 bases lining up with TRBD1. Trimming at V came to 4 bases and at J to 4 bases, leaving 3 bases not matched to a gene. CDR3 length: 13 residues. Germline CDR1 is NNHNN and CDR2 is SYGAGS (reference sequence). CDR3: CASGPGGGSDYTF. The part of the CDR3 DNA that was read is TGTGCCAGCGGTCCAGGGGGCGGCTCC.

There are a few counts of this clone. Genes and germline come from the mouse. In the same sample, other DNA sequences code for this CDR3. The CDR3 here is CASRGQINSPLYF. CDR3 DNA (partial): TGTGCCAGCAGGGGACAAATAAATTCGCCC. The chain joins TRBV19 to TRBJ1-6; D might be TRBD1 (6 bases). With the read ending 3 residues before the CDR3 end, the germline J gene is used to fill in that end. TRBJ1-6 is known as an ORF, though its function is uncertain. Trimming took off 5 bases at V and 7 bases at J, with 10 bases between the two ends. Germline CDR1 and CDR2: FNHDT and SITEND (reference sequence). There are 13 residues in the CDR3.

Note on this clone: Mouse germline and gene names are used. Read data end 4 residues before the CDR3 end; the end is taken from the germline J gene. The chain couples TRBV19 to TRBJ1-4, with D maybe TRBD1 (5 bases). The V gene's germline CDR1 is FNHDT and CDR2 SITEND (reference sequence). The CDR3 contains 16 residues. CDR3 amino acids: CASSTLPGLSTERLFF. The sequenced part of the CDR3 DNA is TGTGCCAGCAGTACCCTCCCGGGACTCTCGACCGAA.

This clone showed up just a few times. Genes and germline come from the mouse. The read comes to an end 4 residues before the CDR3 does, leaving the germline J gene to fill in the end. Other DNA sequences in the sample encode the same CDR3. This chain joins TRBV13-2 and TRBJ2-2; TRBD1 agrees at 7 bases. J was trimmed by 2 bases and V by 5 bases; bases with no gene match: 0. The length of the CDR3 is 13 residues. Germline V gene sequence: CDR1 NNHNN, CDR2 SYGAGS (reference sequence). The sequenced part of the CDR3 DNA is TGTGCCAGCGGGGGACAGAACACCGGG. The encoded protein is CASGGQNTG. In full, the CDR3 is CASGGQNTGQLYF.